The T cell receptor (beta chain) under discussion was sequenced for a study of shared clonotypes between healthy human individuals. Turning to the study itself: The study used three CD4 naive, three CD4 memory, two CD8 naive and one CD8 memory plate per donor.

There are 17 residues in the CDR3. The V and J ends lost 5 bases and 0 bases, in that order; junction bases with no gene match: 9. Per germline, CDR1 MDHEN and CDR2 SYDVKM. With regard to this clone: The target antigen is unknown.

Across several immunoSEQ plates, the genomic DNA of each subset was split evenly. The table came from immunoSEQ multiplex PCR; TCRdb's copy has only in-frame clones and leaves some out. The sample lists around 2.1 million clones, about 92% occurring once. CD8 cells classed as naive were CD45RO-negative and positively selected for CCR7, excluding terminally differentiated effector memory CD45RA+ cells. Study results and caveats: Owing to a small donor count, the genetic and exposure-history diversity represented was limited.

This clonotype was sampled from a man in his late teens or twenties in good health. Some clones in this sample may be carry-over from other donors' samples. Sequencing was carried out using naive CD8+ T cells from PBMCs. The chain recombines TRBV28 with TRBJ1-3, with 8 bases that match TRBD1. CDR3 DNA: TGTGCCAGCAGTCTAGGTCGTCAGGGGGCCTCTGGAAACACCATATATTTT. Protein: CASSLGRQGASGNTIYF. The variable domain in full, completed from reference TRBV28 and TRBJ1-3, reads DVKVTQSSRYLVKRTGEKVFLECVQDMDHENMFWYRQDPGLGLRLIYFSYDVKMKEKGDIPEGYSVSREKKERFSLILESASTNQTSMYLCASSLGRQGASGNTIYFGEGSWLTVV.